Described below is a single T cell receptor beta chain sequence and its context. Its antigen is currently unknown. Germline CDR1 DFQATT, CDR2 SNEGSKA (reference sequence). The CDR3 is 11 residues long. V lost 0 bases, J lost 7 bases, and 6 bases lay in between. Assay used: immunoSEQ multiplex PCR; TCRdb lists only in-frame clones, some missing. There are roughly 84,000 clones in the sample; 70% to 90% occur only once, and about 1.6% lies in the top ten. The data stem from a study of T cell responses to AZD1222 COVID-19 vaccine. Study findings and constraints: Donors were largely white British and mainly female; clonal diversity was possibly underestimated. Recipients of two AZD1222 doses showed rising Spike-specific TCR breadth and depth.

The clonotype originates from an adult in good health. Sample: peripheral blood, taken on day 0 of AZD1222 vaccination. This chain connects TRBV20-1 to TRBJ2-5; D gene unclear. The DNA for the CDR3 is TGCAGTGCTAGAGATGAGAGGACCCAGTACTTC. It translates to CSARDERTQYF.